Each of the 24 T cell receptor beta chains below was sequenced from the same sample in a study of T cell responses to AZD1222 COVID-19 vaccine. TCRdb keeps only in-frame clones here, not all; method: immunoSEQ multiplex PCR. The table includes 78,000 or so clones, around 88% detected once. The material was peripheral blood, obtained on day 0 of AZD1222 vaccination. The receptor source for this set is an adult in good health.

This chain links TRBV29-1 with TRBJ2-1, with a tentative D call TRBD2 (6 bases). Germline values: CDR1 SQVTM, CDR2 ANQGSEA. V shed 6 bases and J shed 4 bases, with 22 bases lying between them. The CDR3 runs to 16 residues. DNA for the CDR3: TGCAGCGTCAAAGATTACAGACTAGGGCTTTACAATGAGCAGTTCTTC. As protein: CSVKDYRLGLYNEQFF.

The chain joins TRBV7-6 to TRBJ2-7, with D unclear. The germline gives CDR1 SGHVS, CDR2 FNYEAQ. The CDR3 runs 15 residues. With 1 base removed from V and 7 bases from J, the gap between germline ends came to 17 bases. CDR3 bases: TGTGCCAGCAGCTTAGACCTCCTCCAAAAGGCAGAGCAGTACTTC. Protein: CASSLDLLQKAEQYF.

This CDR3 is CASSSDRAKWTEQFF. In DNA, the CDR3 is TGCGCCAGCAGCTCTGACAGGGCAAAGTGGACTGAGCAGTTCTTC. The chain links TRBV5-1 to TRBJ2-1, with 7 bases aligning to TRBD1. The CDR3 has 15 amino acids. Germline CDR1 reads SGHRS; CDR2 reads YFSETQ. V lost 3 bases, J lost 9 bases, and 12 bases stayed unmatched.

The DNA of the CDR3 is TGTGCCAGCCGACAGAATCAGGGAGTAGGCTACGAGCAGTACTTC. This encodes CASRQNQGVGYEQYF. The chain joins TRBV27 to TRBJ2-7, with D perhaps given as TRBD1 or TRBD2 (5 bases each). Trimming left V 8 bases short and J 3 bases short, with 20 bases between. The CDR3 contains 15 residues. Germline-derived CDR1 and CDR2 are MNHEY and SMNVEV (reference sequence).

The J gene is TRBJ1-3, the V gene TRBV7-2, with a possible D match to TRBD1 (5 bases). The length of the CDR3 is 16 residues. CDR1 is SGHTA, CDR2 FQGNSA, per germline. V shed 4 bases and J shed 0 bases, with 13 bases lying between them. The CDR3 loop reads CASSSDSASSGNTIYF. The CDR3 nucleotides are TGTGCCAGCAGCTCAGACAGTGCAAGCTCTGGAAACACCATATATTTT.

V is TRBV6-6 and J is TRBJ2-2; the D gene is possibly TRBD1 (6 bases). Germline-derived CDR1 and CDR2 are MNHNY and SVGAGI (reference sequence). This CDR3 contains 12 residues. Trimming took 7 bases from V and 5 from J, leaving 8 bases between them. CDR3 nucleotide sequence: TGTGCCAGCATTACAGGGACCGGGGAGCTGTTTTTT. It encodes CASITGTGELFF.

V gene TRBV18 combines with J gene TRBJ1-1, with TRBD1 matching over 7 bases. The length of the CDR3 is 16 residues. Per the germline V gene, CDR1 is KGHSH and CDR2 is LQKENI. The junction had 8 bases not matched to a gene; V was cut back by 4 bases and J by 0 bases. This CDR3 reads CASSQARQGLNTEAFF. The CDR3 DNA sequence: TGTGCCAGCTCACAAGCCCGACAGGGCCTGAACACTGAAGCTTTCTTT. Combining the CDR3 with reference TRBV18 and TRBJ1-1 gives the whole variable domain NAGVMQNPRHLVRRRGQEARLRCSPMKGHSHVYWYRQLPEEGLKFMVYLQKENIIDESGMPKERFSAEFPKEGPSILRIQQVVRGDSAAYFCASSQARQGLNTEAFFGQGTRLTVV.

The J gene is TRBJ1-1, the V gene TRBV29-1, with 7 bases identical to TRBD1. V dropped 6 bases and J dropped 3; count of bases not matched to a gene: 7. The CDR3 length is 13 residues. Germline values: CDR1 SQVTM, CDR2 ANQGSEA. CDR3 DNA sequence: TGCAGCGTCGCTGAGACAGGGTACACTGAAGCTTTCTTT. Its protein product is CSVAETGYTEAFF.

The chain has TRBV25-1 and TRBJ2-7, with a weak D call TRBD1 (6 bases). CDR3 length: 13 amino acids. Trimming cost V 4 bases and J 6 bases, with 13 bases left between them. The germline gives CDR1 MGHDK, CDR2 SYGVNS. The CDR3, as DNA: TGTGCCAGCAGTGGGGGGCTCTTGACCGAGCAGTACTTC. As protein: CASSGGLLTEQYF.

This chain connects TRBV27 to TRBJ2-7; D not certain. Looked up from germline, CDR1 is MNHEY and CDR2 is SMNVEV (reference sequence). The CDR3 consists of 14 residues. Trimming pared 3 bases from V and 2 bases from J, leaving 11 bases between. The CDR3 region has the DNA TGTGCCAGCAGTTTGGCCCCCGGAACCTACGAGCAGTACTTC. Translating gives CASSLAPGTYEQYF.

This clone was detected once. The genes are TRBV6-5 and TRBJ2-3; no definite D call. The V end was cut by 7 bases, the J end by 2 bases, with 16 bases between. CDR3 length equals 15 residues. Germline CDR1 MNHEY, CDR2 SVGAGI. The CDR3 region is CASTGPGRPTDTQYF. CDR3 coding DNA: TGTGCCAGCACGGGCCCAGGACGCCCCACAGATACGCAGTATTTT.

The chain has TRBV7-8 and TRBJ2-7; D possibly matches TRBD1 or TRBD2 (5 bases each). CDR3 length equals 12 residues. Germline CDR1 and CDR2: SGHVS and FQNEAQ. Deletions cut 5 bases from V and 13 bases from J, with 18 bases between. CDR3 region: CASSPGPRSGYF. Written as DNA, the CDR3 is TGTGCCAGCAGCCCGGGGCCCAGGAGCGGCTACTTC.

The V gene is TRBV5-1, the J gene TRBJ1-6; no reliable D call. This CDR3 spans 16 amino acids. V lost 4 bases and J 0 bases, leaving 11 bases between the germline ends. The germline V gene has CDR1 SGHRS and CDR2 YFSETQ. CDR3 protein: CASSHPESSYNSPLHF. The CDR3 nucleotides are TGCGCCAGCAGCCACCCAGAGAGCTCCTATAATTCACCCCTCCACTTT.

The rearrangement links TRBV28 to TRBJ1-4; 9 bases agree with TRBD1. J was trimmed by 4 bases and V by 5 bases; bases with no gene match: 8. The CDR3 length is 16 residues. CDR1 is MDHEN and CDR2 is SYDVKM in the germline V gene. CDR3 amino acids: CASSLGQGWSNEKLFF. The CDR3 DNA reads as TGTGCCAGCAGTCTGGGACAGGGCTGGAGTAATGAAAAACTGTTTTTT. Supplemented by reference TRBV28 and TRBJ1-4, the full variable domain reads DVKVTQSSRYLVKRTGEKVFLECVQDMDHENMFWYRQDPGLGLRLIYFSYDVKMKEKGDIPEGYSVSREKKERFSLILESASTNQTSMYLCASSLGQGWSNEKLFFGSGTQLSVL.

V is TRBV6-5 and J is TRBJ1-2; no clear D gene. The length of the CDR3 is 14 residues. Germline CDR1 and CDR2: MNHEY and SVGAGI. Trimming took off 2 bases at V and 6 bases at J, with 13 bases between the two ends. The CDR3 nucleotides read TGTGCCAGCAGTTACGTCCCACGGACCGATGGCTACACCTTC. Residues: CASSYVPRTDGYTF.

In its sample, this clone was seen once. The chain is built from TRBV19 and TRBJ1-2, with unresolved D. Per germline, CDR1 LNHDA and CDR2 SQIVND (reference sequence). Trimming cost V 1 base and J 3 bases, with 9 bases left between them. CDR3 length: 14 residues. CDR3: CASSIVSGYYGYTF. In DNA form, the CDR3 reads TGTGCCAGTAGTATAGTATCAGGTTACTATGGCTACACCTTC.

The gene calls are TRBV7-3 and TRBJ2-3; TRBD2 matches 10 bases. CDR3 length: 14 amino acids. Germline V gene data show CDR1 as SGHTA and CDR2 as FQGTGA. The V gene end was trimmed by 6 bases and the J gene end by 1 base; junction bases not matched to a gene: 1. CDR3 residues: CASSGLAGTDTQYF. CDR3 coding DNA: TGTGCCAGCAGTGGACTAGCGGGCACAGATACGCAGTATTTT.

This clone was seen a single time. This chain links TRBV19 with TRBJ2-7; 14 bases fit TRBD2. Losses at the gene ends were 4 bases for V and 4 bases for J; bases not matched to a gene: 3. From germline, CDR1 is LNHDA and CDR2 SQIVND (reference sequence). The CDR3 is 15 amino acids. CDR3 nucleotide sequence: TGTGCCAGTAGTAAAAGGACTAGCGGGGGGTACGAGCAGTACTTC. Protein product: CASSKRTSGGYEQYF.

This clone has only a few counts. This chain links TRBV19 with TRBJ1-2; 7 nucleotides match TRBD1. The V and J ends lost 4 bases and 0 bases, in that order; junction bases with no gene match: 8. The CDR3 consists of 16 residues. CDR1 and CDR2 from the germline V gene are LNHDA and SQIVND (reference sequence). CDR3 amino acids: CASSSTGAQANYGYTF. CDR3 in DNA: TGTGCCAGTAGTAGCACAGGGGCCCAAGCTAACTATGGCTACACCTTC.

The DNA for the CDR3 is TGTGCCAGCAGCGCCTCGCGACCAGGGGCCACCTCTGGAAACACCATATATTTT. Its protein product is CASSASRPGATSGNTIYF. V and J are TRBV3-1 (or the pseudogene TRBV3-2) and TRBJ1-3, with a possible D match to TRBD1 (6 bases). Germline CDR1 reads LGHDT; CDR2 reads YNNKEL (reference sequence). The V end was cut by 5 bases, the J end by 0 bases, with 20 bases between. This CDR3 contains 18 residues.

The J gene is TRBJ2-5, the V gene TRBV18; no firm D call. From germline, CDR1 is KGHSH and CDR2 LQKENI. The V end was cut by 3 bases, the J end by 5 bases, with 7 bases between. The CDR3 has 12 amino acids. The CDR3 nucleotides read TGTGCCAGCTCACCGACCGGGGAGACCCAGTACTTC. Protein: CASSPTGETQYF.

This chain joins TRBV6-5 and TRBJ2-1; TRBD1 agrees at 7 bases. Germline values: CDR1 MNHEY, CDR2 SVGAGI. Trimming cost V 6 bases and J 6 bases; bases outside gene matches: 11. The CDR3 sequence is 15 residues long. CDR3 in DNA: TGTGCCAGCAGCCGGGCTCTGTACAGGGGCAATGAGCAGTTCTTC. It specifies CASSRALYRGNEQFF.

The chain is built from TRBV19 and TRBJ2-7, with TRBD2 as a possible D gene (6 bases). Germline CDR1 is LNHDA and CDR2 is SQIVND (reference sequence). V lost 1 base and J lost 11, with 18 bases in between. This CDR3 spans 14 amino acids. In DNA, the CDR3 is TGTGCCAGTAGTATAGGTCGGGGAGCTAGCGTGAAGTACTTC. Translating gives CASSIGRGASVKYF.

This rearrangement joins TRBV9 to TRBJ2-7; maybe TRBD1 (5 bases). V lost 0 bases and J 3 bases, leaving 16 bases between the germline ends. Germline V gene lookup returns CDR1 SGDLS and CDR2 YYNGEE. This CDR3 is 16 amino acids long. This CDR3 is CASSVGVEWGVYEQYF. The CDR3 DNA reads as TGTGCCAGCAGCGTAGGAGTGGAATGGGGCGTCTACGAGCAGTACTTC.